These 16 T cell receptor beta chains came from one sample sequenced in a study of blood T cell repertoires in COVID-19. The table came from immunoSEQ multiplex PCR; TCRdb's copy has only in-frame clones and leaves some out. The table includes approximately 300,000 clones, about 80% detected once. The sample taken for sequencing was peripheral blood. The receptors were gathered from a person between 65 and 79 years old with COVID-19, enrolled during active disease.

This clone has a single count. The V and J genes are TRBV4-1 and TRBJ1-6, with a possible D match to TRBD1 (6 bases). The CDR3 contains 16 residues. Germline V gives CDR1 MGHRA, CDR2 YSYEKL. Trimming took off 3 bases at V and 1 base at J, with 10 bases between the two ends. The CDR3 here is CASSQIQGSYNSPLHF. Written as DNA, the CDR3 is TGCGCCAGCAGCCAGATACAGGGTTCCTATAATTCACCCCTCCACTTT.

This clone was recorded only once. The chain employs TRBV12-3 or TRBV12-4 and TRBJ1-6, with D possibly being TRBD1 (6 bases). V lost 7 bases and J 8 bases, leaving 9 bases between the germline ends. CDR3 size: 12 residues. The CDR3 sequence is CASTGDDSPLHF. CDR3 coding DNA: TGTGCCAGCACAGGGGATGATTCACCCCTCCACTTT.

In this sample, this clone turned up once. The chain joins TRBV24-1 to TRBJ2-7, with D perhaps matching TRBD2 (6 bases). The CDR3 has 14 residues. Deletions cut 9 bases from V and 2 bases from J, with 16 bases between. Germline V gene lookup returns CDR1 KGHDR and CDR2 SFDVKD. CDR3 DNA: TGTGCCACCCTGCGGGGCCAACGTACCTACGAGCAGTACTTC. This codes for CATLRGQRTYEQYF.

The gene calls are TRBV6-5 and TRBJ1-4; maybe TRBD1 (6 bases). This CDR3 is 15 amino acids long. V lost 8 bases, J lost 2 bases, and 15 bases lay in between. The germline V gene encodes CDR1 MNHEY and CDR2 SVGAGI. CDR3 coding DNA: TGTGCCAGCGGGGACATTGGACAGACTAATGAAAAACTGTTTTTT. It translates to CASGDIGQTNEKLFF.

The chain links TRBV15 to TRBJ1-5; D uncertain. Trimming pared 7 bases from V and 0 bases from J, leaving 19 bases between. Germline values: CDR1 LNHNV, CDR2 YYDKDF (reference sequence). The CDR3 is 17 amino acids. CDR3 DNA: TGTGCCACCACCAAGCAGCGGGCGGGGTATAGCAATCAGCCCCAGCATTTT. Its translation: CATTKQRAGYSNQPQHF.

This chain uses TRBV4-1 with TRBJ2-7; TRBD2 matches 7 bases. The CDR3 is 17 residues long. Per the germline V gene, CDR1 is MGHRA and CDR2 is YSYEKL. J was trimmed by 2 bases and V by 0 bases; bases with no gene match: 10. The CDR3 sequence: CASSQDQTVGGTYEQYF. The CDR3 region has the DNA TGCGCCAGCAGCCAAGATCAGACGGTGGGAGGGACCTACGAGCAGTACTTC.

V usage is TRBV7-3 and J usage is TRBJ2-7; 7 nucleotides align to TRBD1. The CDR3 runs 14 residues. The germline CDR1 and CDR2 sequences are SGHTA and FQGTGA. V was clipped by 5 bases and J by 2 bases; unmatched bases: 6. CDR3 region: CASSPDGQAYEQYF. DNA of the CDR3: TGTGCCAGCAGCCCCGACGGACAGGCCTACGAGCAGTACTTC. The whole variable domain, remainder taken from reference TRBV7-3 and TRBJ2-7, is GAGVSQTPSNKVTEKGKYVELRCDPISGHTALYWYRQSLGQGPEFLIYFQGTGAADDSGLPNDRFFAVRPEGSVSTLKIQRTERGDSAVYLCASSPDGQAYEQYFGPGTRLTVT.

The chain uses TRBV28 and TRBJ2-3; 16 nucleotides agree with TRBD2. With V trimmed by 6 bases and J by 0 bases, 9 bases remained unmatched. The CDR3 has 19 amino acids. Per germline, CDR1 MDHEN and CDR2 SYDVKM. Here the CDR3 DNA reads TGTGCCAGCAGGGGGGGGACTAGCGGGAGGGCCCTTAGCACAGATACGCAGTATTTT. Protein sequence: CASRGGTSGRALSTDTQYF. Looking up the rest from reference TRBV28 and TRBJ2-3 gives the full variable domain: DVKVTQSSRYLVKRTGEKVFLECVQDMDHENMFWYRQDPGLGLRLIYFSYDVKMKEKGDIPEGYSVSREKKERFSLILESASTNQTSMYLCASRGGTSGRALSTDTQYFGPGTRLTVL.

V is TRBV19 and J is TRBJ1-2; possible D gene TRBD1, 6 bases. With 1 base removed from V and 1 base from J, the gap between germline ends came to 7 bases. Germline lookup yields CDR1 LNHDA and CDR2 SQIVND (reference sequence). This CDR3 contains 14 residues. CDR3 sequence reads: CASSIGQDNYGYTF. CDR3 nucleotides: TGTGCCAGTAGTATAGGACAGGATAACTATGGCTACACCTTC.

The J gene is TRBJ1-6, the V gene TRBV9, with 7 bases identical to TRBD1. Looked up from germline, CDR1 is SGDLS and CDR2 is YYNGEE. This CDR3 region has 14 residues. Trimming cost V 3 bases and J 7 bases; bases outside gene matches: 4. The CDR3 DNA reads TGTGCCAGCAGCGCGCCGGGACAGAATTCACCCCTCCACTTT. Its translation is CASSAPGQNSPLHF.

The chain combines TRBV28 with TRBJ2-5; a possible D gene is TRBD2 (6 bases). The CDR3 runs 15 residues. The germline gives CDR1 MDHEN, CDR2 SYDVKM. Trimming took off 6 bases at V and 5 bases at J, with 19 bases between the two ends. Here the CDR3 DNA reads TGTGCCAGCAGCCTGGGGGGAGCGGATACTGAGACCCAGTACTTC. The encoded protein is CASSLGGADTETQYF.

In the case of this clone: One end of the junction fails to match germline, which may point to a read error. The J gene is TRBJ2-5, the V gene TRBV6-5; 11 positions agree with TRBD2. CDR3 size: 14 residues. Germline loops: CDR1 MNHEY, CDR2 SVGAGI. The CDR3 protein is CASSYSSSGGPNNF. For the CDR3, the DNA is TGTGCCAGCAGTTACTCTTCTAGCGGGGGGCCCAACAACTTC.

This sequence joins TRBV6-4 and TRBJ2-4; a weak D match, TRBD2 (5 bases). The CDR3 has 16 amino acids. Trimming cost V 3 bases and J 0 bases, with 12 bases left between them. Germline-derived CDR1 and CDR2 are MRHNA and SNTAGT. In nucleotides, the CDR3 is TGTGCCAGCAGTGAGGGCGGGCAAGCAGCCAAAAACATTCAGTACTTC. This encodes CASSEGGQAAKNIQYF.

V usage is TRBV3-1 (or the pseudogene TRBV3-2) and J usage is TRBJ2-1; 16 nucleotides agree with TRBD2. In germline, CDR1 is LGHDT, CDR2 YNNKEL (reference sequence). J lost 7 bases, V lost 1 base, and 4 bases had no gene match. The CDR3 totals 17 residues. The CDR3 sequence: CASSQVPGLAGGNEQFF. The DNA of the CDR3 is TGTGCCAGCAGCCAAGTTCCGGGACTAGCGGGGGGGAATGAGCAGTTCTTC.

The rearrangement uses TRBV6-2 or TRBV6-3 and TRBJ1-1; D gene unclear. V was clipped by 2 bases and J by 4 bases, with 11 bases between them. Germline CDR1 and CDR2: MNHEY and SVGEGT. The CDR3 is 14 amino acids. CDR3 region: CASSYLRVGTEAFF. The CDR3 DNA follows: TGTGCCAGCAGTTACCTTCGGGTTGGCACTGAAGCTTTCTTT.

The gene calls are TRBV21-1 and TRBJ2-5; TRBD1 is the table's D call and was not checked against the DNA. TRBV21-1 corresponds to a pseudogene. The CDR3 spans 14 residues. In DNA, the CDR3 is TGTGCCAGCACTACCGGGACAGACCCGGAGACCCAGTACTTC. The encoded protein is CASTTGTDPETQYF.